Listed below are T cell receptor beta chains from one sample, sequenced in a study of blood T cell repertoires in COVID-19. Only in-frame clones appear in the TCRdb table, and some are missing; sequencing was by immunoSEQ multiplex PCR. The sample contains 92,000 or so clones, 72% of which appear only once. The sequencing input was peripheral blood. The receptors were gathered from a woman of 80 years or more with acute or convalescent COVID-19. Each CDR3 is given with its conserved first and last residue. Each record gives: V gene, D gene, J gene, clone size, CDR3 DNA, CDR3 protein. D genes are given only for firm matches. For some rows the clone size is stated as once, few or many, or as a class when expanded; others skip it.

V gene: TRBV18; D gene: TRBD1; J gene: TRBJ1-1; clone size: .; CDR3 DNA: TGTGCCAGCTCCCAGGGGGCGGGAAACACTGAAGCTTTCTTT; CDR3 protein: CASSQGAGNTEAFF
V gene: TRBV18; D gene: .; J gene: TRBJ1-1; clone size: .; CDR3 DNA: TGTGCCAGCTCACTTACTGTGAACACTGAAGCTTTCTTT; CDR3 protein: CASSLTVNTEAFF
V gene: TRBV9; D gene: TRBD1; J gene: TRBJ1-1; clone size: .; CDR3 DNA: TGTGCCAGCACCGCGTGGGGACAGGGTATGCCTGAAGCTTTCTTT; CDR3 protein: CASTAWGQGMPEAFF
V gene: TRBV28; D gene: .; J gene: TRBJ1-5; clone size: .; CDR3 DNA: TGTGCCAGCAGGACAGAATGGGGCAATCAGCCCCAGCATTTT; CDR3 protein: CASRTEWGNQPQHF
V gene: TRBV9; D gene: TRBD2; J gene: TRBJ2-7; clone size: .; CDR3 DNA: TGTGCCAGCAGCCCAAGACTAGCGGGGGACTACGAGCAGTACTTC; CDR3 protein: CASSPRLAGDYEQYF
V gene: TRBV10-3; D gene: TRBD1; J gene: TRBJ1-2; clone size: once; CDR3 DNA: TGTGCCATCAGTGGGACAGGGGGCTATGGCTACACCTTC; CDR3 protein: CAISGTGGYGYTF
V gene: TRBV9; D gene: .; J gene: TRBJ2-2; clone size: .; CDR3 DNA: TGTGCCAGCAGCGTAGATCCTCACAGGGTGAGAACCGGGGAGCTGTTTTTT; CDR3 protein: CASSVDPHRVRTGELFF
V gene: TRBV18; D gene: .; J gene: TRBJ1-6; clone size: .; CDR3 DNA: TGTGCCAGCTCACCGCAGGGTGACAATTCACCCCTCCACTTT; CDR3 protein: CASSPQGDNSPLHF
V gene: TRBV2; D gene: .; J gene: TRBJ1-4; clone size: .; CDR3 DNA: TGTGCCAGCAGTGAATTGGGGGGTTACCCTGCAACTAATGAAAAACTGTTTTTT; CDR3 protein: CASSELGGYPATNEKLFF
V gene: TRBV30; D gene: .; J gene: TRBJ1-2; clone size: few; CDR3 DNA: TGTGCCTGGAGTGTACTTAGGGGGAAGGGCTACACCTTC; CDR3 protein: CAWSVLRGKGYTF
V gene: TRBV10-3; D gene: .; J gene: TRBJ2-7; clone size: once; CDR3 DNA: TGTGCCATCAGTGAGTCGATTTCAGCGGCCTACGAGCAGTACTTC; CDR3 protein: CAISESISAAYEQYF
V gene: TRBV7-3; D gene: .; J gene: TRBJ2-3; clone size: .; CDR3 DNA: TGTGCCAGCAGCTCTAGCAGCACAGATACGCAGTATTTT; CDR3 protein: CASSSSSTDTQYF
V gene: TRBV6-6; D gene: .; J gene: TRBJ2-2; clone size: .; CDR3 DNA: TGTGCCAGCAGTTACTCGAAGCCGGGGAACACCGGGGAGCTGTTTTTT; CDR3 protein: CASSYSKPGNTGELFF
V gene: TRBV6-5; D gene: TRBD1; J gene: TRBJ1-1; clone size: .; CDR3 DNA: TGTGCCAGCAGCAGACCGGGACAGGGGGCTGAAGCTTTCTTT; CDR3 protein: CASSRPGQGAEAFF
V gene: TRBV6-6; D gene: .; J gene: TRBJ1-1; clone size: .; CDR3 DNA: TGTGCCAGCAGTTACCAGGGGAGCACTGAAGCTTTCTTT; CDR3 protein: CASSYQGSTEAFF
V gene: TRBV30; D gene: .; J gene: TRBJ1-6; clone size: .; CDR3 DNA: TGTGCCTGCGCCCCCCAGGGAGGGCGTAATTCACCCCTCCACTTT; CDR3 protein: CACAPQGGRNSPLHF
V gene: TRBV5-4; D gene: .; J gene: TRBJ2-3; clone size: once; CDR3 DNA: TGTGCCAGCAGCCCGGGGGACAGAAGCACAGATACGCAGTATTTT; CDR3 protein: CASSPGDRSTDTQYF
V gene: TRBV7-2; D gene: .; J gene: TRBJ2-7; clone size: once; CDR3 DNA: TGTGCCAGCAGCGCTGGGACAAGCTACGAGCAGTACTTC; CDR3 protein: CASSAGTSYEQYF
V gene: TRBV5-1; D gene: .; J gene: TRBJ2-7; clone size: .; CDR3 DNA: TGCGCCAGCAGCGCCGAGCCGGGGGTAAGCTCCTACGAGCAGTACTTC; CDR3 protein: CASSAEPGVSSYEQYF
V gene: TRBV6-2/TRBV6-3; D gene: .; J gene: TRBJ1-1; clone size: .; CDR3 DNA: TGTGCCAGCAGTTATACGGTCGGGGGACCCTTAAACACTGAAGCTTTCTTT; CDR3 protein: CASSYTVGGPLNTEAFF
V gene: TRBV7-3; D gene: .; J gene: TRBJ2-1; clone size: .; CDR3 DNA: TGTGCCAGCAGCTTATCAGCGGATAGCTCCTACAATGAGCAGTTCTTC; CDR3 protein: CASSLSADSSYNEQFF
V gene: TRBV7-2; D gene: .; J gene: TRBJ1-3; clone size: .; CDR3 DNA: TGTGCCAGCAGCCCCTCAGCGGTGGCCGGAAACACCATATATTTT; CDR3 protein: CASSPSAVAGNTIYF
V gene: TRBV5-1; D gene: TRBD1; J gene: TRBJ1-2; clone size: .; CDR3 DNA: TGCGCCAGCAGACGTAGTCAGGGGGATGGCTACACCTTC; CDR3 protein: CASRRSQGDGYTF
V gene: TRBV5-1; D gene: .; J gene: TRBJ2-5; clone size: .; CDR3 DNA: TGCGCCAGCAGCTTGGCGGGAACTTGGGAGACCCAGTACTTC; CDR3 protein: CASSLAGTWETQYF
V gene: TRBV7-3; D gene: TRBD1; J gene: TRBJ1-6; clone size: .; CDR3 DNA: TGTGCCAGCAGCTTAGGACAGGGGAGATCACCCCTCCACTTT; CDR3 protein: CASSLGQGRSPLHF
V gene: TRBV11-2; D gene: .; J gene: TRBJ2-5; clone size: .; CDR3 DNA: TGTGCCAGCACCAACCCGATGGGCAGGGGGGACACGGAGACCCAGTACTTC; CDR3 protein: CASTNPMGRGDTETQYF
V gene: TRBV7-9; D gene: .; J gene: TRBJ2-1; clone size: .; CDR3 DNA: TGTGCCAGCAGCTTAGGTACCTACAATGAGCAGTTCTTC; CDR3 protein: CASSLGTYNEQFF
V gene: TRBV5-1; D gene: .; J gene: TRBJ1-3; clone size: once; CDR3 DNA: TGCGCCAGCAGCCTGGCCGGGTTATCTGGAAACACCATATATTTT; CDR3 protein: CASSLAGLSGNTIYF
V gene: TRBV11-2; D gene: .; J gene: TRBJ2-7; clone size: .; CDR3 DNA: TGTGCCAGCAGCTTAACGACCCTCCGCGGGGAGCAGTACTTC; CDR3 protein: CASSLTTLRGEQYF
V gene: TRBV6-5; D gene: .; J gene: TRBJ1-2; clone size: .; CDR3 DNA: TGTGCCAGCAGTTATGGGGACTCAGGGAAGGTTCACACCTTC; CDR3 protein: CASSYGDSGKVHTF
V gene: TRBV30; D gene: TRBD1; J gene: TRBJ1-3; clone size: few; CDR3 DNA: TGTGCCCATCCCGGACAGGGGAACACCATATATTTT; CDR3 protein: CAHPGQGNTIYF
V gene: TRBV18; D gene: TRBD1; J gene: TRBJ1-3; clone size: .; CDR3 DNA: TGTGCCAGCTCCCTTAGGACAGGGGCCGGAAACACCATATATTTT; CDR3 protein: CASSLRTGAGNTIYF
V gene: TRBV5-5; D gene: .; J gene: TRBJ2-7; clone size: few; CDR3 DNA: TGTGCCAGCAGCCTCAGACTAGGACAGGCGGGGTCCTACGAGCAGTACTTC; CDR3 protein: CASSLRLGQAGSYEQYF
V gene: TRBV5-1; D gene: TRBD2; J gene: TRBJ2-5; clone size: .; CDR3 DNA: TGCGCCAGCAGCTACGGGACTAGCGGGGGGGAAGAGACCCAGTACTTC; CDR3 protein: CASSYGTSGGEETQYF
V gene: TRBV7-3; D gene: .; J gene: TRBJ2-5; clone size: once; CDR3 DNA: TGTGCCAGCAGCCCCCAACGAGGGGGGGATGGAGAGACCCAGTACTTC; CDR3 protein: CASSPQRGGDGETQYF
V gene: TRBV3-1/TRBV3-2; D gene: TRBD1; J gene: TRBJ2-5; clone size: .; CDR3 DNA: TGTGCCAGCGGGCGAGGGGGCGCGTGGACAGAGACCCAGTACTTC; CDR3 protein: CASGRGGAWTETQYF
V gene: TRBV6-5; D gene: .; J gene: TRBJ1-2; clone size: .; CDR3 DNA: TGTGCCAGCGGGCCGGCTTACTATGGCTACACCTTC; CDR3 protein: CASGPAYYGYTF
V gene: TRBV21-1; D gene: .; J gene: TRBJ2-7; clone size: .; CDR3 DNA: TGTGCCAGCAGGACAAATAAAGCCTACGAGCAGTACTTC; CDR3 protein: CASRTNKAYEQYF
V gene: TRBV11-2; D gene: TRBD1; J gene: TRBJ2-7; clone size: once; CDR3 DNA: TGTGCCAGCAGCCCGGACAGGGGGCCCTACGAGCAGTACTTC; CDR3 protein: CASSPDRGPYEQYF
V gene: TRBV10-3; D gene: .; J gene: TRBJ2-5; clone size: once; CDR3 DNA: TGTGCCGGTGGGGCAGGTGGCAACCAAGAGACCCAGTACTTC; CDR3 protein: CAGGAGGNQETQYF
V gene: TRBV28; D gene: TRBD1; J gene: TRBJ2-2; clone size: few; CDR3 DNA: TGTGCCAGCAGTCCGCCGGGACAGGGCGACACCGGGGAGCTGTTTTTT; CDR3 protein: CASSPPGQGDTGELFF
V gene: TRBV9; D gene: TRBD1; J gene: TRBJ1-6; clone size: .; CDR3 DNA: TGTGCCAGCAGCATATCGACAGGGGAGGGTCCCCTCCACTTT; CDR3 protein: CASSISTGEGPLHF
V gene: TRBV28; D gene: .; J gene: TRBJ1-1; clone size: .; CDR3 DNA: TGTGCCAGCATGAATCGGTTGGACACTGAAGCTTTCTTT; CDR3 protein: CASMNRLDTEAFF
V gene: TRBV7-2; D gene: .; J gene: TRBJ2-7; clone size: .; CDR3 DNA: TGTGCCAGCAGTCAAGGGGGGGATTACGAGCAGTACTTC; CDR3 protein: CASSQGGDYEQYF
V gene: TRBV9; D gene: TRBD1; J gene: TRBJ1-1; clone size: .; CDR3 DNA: TGTGCCAGCAGCGTAATACAGGGGGACAGGGGTCCTGAAGCTTTCTTT; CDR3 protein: CASSVIQGDRGPEAFF
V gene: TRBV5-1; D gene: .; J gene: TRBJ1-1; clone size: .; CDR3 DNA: TGCGCCAGCAGCTCACAGTCGAACACTGAAGCTTTCTTT; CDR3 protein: CASSSQSNTEAFF
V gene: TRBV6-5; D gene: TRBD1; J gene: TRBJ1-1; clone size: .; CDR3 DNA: TGTGCCAGCAGTCCGACAGGGGTGGACGACACTGAAGCTTTCTTT; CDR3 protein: CASSPTGVDDTEAFF
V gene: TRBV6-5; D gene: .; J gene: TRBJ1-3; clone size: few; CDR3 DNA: TGTGCCAGCAGGCCTACCTCTGGAAACACCATATATTTT; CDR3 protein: CASRPTSGNTIYF
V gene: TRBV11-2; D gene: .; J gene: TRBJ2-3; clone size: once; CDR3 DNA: TGTGCCAGCAGCTCCCCTGGCACAGATACGCAGTATTTT; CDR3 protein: CASSSPGTDTQYF
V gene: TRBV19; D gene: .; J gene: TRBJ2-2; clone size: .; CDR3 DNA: TGTGCCAGCAAAAGGAACGAGGGCACCGGGGAGCTGTTTTTT; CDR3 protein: CASKRNEGTGELFF
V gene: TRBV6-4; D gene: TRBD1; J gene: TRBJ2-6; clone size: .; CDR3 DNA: TGTGCCAGCAGCGCCGGGACAGTCCTCTCTGGGGCCAACGTCCTGACTTTC; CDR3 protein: CASSAGTVLSGANVLTF
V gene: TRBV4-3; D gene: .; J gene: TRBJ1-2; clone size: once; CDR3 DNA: TGCGCCAGCAGCCAAGCTCGGCAGGCTTATGGCTACACCTTC; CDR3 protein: CASSQARQAYGYTF
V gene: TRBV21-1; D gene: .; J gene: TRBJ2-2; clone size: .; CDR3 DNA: TGTGCCAGCTCTTGCTATAGCGGGGGAGGATCGGCGAACACCGGGGAGCTGTTTTTT; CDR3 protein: CASSCYSGGGSANTGELFF
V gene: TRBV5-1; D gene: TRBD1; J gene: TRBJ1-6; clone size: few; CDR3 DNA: TGCGCCAGCAGCCCGGCGGATGGGACAGGCGTGAGAGCAATAGAATCACCCCTCCACTTT; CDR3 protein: CASSPADGTGVRAIESPLHF
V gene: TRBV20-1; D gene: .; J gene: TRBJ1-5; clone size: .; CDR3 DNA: TGCAGTGCTAGTCATAGCAATCAGCCCCAGCATTTT; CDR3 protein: CSASHSNQPQHF
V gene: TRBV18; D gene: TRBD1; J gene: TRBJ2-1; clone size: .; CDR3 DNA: TGTGCCAGCTCACCTAGGACAGGTTTGTATGAGCAGTTCTTC; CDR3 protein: CASSPRTGLYEQFF
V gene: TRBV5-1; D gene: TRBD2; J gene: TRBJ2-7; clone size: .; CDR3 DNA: TGCGCCAGCAGCCTGACTAGCGGGGCATACTACGAGCAGTACTTC; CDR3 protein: CASSLTSGAYYEQYF
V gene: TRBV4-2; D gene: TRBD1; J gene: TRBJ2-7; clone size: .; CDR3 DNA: TGTGCCAGCAGCCACGGAACCGGACAGGGACCTTACGAGCAGTACTTC; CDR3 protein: CASSHGTGQGPYEQYF
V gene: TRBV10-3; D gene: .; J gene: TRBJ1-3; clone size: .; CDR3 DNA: TGTGCCATCAGCGGCGACAGTGTTGGTGACACCATATATTTT; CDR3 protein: CAISGDSVGDTIYF
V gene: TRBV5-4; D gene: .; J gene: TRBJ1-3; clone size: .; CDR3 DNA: TGTGCCAGCAGCTCTGGAGGGGCCCCCTCTGGAAACACCATATATTTT; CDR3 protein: CASSSGGAPSGNTIYF